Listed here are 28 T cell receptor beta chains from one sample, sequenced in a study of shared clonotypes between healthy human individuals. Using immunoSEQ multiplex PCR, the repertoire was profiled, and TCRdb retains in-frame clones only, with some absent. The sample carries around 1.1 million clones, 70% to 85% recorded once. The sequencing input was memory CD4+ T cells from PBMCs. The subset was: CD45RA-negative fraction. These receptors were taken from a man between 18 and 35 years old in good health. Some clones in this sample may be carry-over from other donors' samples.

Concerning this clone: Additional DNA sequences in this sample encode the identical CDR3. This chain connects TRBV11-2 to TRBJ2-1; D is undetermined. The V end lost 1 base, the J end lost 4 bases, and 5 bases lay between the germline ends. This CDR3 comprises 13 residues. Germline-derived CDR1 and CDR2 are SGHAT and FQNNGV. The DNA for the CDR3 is TGTGCCAGCAGCTTAGGCGGATACAATGAGCAGTTCTTC. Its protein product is CASSLGGYNEQFF. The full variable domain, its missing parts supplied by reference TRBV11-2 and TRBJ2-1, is EAGVAQSPRYKIIEKRQSVAFWCNPISGHATLYWYQQILGQGPKLLIQFQNNGVVDDSQLPKDRFSAERLKGVDSTLKIQPAKLEDSAVYLCASSLGGYNEQFFGPGTRLTVL.

DNA for the CDR3: TGCACCAGCAGCCAAGAAAGTAGGGCGGGCCAAGGATCCGGGGAGCTGTTTTTT. This translates into CTSSQESRAGQGSGELFF. This chain links TRBV1 with TRBJ2-2; the table's D call, TRBD2, was not checked against the DNA. TRBV1 is given as a pseudogene. The CDR3 has 18 amino acids.

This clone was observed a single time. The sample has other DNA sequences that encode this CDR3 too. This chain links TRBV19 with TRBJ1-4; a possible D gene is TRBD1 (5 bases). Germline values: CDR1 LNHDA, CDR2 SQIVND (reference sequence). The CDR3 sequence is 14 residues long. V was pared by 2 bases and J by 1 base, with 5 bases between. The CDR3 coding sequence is TGTGCCAGTAGTATAAGGGGAACTAATGAAAAACTGTTTTTT. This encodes CASSIRGTNEKLFF.

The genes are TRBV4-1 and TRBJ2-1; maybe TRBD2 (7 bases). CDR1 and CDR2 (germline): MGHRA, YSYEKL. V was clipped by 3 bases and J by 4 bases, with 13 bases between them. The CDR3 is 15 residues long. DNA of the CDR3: TGCGCCAGCAGCCAGGGGGGGCTACCTTACAATGAGCAGTTCTTC. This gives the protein CASSQGGLPYNEQFF.

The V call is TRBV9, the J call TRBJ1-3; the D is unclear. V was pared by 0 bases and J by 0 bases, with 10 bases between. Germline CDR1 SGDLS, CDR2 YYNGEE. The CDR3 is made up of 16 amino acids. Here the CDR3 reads CASSVGTESSGNTIYF. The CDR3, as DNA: TGTGCCAGCAGCGTAGGAACAGAGAGCTCTGGAAACACCATATATTTT.

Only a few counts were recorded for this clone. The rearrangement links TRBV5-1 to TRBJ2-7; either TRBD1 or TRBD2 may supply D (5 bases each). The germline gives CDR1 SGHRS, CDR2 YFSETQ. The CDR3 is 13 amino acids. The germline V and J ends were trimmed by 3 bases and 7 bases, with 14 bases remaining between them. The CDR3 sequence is CASSSGPLIEQYF. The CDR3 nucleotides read TGCGCCAGCAGCTCGGGACCGCTGATTGAGCAGTACTTC.

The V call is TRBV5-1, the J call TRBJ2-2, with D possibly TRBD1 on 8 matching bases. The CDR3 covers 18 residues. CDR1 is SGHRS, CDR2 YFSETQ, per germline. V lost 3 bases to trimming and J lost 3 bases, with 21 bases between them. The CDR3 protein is CASSSGTGAGKYTGELFF. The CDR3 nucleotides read TGCGCCAGCAGCTCCGGGACAGGAGCGGGGAAATACACCGGGGAGCTGTTTTTT.

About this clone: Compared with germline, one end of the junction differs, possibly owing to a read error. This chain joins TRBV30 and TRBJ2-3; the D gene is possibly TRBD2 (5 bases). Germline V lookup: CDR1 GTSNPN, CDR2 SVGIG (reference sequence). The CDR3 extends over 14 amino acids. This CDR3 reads CARSGAYSTDTQYF. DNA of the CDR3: TGTGCCCGGAGCGGAGCCTATAGCACAGATACGCAGTATTTT.

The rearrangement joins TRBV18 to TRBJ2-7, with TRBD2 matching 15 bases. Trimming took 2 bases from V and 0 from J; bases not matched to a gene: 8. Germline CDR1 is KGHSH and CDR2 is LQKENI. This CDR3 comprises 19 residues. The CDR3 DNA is TGTGCCAGCTCACCAGGGTTCGGGACTAGCGGGAGGAGCTCCTACGAGCAGTACTTC. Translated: CASSPGFGTSGRSSYEQYF.

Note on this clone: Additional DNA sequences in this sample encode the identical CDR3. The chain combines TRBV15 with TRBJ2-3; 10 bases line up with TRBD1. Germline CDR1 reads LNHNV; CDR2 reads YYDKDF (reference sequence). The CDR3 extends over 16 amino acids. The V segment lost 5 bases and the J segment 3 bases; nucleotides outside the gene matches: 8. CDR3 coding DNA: TGTGCCACCAGCCCCCGGGACAGGGGATCTACAGATACGCAGTATTTT. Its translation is CATSPRDRGSTDTQYF.

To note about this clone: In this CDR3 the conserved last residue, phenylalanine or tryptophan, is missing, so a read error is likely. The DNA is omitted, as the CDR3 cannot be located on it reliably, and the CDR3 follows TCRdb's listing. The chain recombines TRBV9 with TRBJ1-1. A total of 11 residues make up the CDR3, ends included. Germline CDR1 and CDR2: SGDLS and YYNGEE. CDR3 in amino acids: CASSVGSRNLL.

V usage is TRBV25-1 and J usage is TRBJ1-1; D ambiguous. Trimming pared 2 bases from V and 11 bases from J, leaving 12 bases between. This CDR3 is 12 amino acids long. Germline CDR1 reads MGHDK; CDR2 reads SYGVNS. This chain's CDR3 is CASSEVAGDAFF. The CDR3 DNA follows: TGTGCCAGCAGTGAAGTAGCCGGGGATGCTTTCTTT.

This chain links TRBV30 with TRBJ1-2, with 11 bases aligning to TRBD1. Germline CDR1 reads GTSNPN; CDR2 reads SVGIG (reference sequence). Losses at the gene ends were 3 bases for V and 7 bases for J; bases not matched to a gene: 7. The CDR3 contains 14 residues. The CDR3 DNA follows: TGTGCCTGGAGCGGAGGACAGGGGGCGGCTGGCTACACCTTC. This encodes CAWSGGQGAAGYTF.

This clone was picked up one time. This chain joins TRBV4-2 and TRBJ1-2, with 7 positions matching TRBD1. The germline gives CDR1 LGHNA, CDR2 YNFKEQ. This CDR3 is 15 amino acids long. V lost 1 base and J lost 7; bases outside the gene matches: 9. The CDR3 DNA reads TGTGCCAGCAGCCAAGTTTGGGACAGACTCTTTGGCTACACCTTC. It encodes CASSQVWDRLFGYTF.

CDR3 DNA sequence: TGTGCCACCAGCGCTCGGAGTGAGCAGTTCTTC. Translation gives CATSARSEQFF. The chain is built from TRBV15 and TRBJ2-1; unclear D gene. This CDR3 spans 11 amino acids. Germline values: CDR1 LNHNV, CDR2 YYDKDF (reference sequence). V shed 5 bases and J shed 9 bases, with 8 bases lying between them.

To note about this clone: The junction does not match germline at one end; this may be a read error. The DNA for the CDR3 is TGCGCCAGCAGTGGACAGCCGTCCTACGAGCAGCACTTC. This gives the protein CASSGQPSYEQHF. J is TRBJ2-7 and V is TRBV10-1, with TRBD1 as a possible D gene (5 bases). Germline V gene data show CDR1 as WNHNN and CDR2 as SYGVQD (reference sequence). The CDR3 runs to 13 residues.

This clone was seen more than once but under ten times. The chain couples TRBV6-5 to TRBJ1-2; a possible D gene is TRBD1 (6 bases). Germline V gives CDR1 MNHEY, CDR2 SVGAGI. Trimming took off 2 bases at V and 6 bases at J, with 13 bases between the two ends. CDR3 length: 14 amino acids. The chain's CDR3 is CASSYGGAQDGYTF. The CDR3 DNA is TGTGCCAGCAGTTACGGGGGGGCGCAAGATGGCTACACCTTC.

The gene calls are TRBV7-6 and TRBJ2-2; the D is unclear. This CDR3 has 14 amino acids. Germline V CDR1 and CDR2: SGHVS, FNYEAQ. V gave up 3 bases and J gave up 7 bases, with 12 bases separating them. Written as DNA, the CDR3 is TGTGCCAGCAGCTTTTCCGGGCCCAGCGGGGAGCTGTTTTTT. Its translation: CASSFSGPSGELFF.

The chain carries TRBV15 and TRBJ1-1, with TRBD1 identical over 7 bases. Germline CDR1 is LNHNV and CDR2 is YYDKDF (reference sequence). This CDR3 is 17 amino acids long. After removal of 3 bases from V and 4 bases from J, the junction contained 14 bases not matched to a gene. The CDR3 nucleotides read TGTGCCACCAGCAGTCCCCCGGGCAAGACAGGGACCACTGAAGCTTTCTTT. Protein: CATSSPPGKTGTTEAFF. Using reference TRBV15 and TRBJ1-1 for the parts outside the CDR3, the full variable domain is DAMVIQNPRYQVTQFGKPVTLSCSQTLNHNVMYWYQQKSSQAPKLLFHYYDKDFNNEADTPDNFQSRRPNTSFCFLDIRSPGLGDTAMYLCATSSPPGKTGTTEAFFGQGTRLTVV.

The CDR3 loop is CASSSDRAKNSPLHF. Here the CDR3 DNA reads TGTGCCAGCAGCTCCGACAGGGCGAAGAATTCACCCCTCCACTTT. The chain uses TRBV11-2 and TRBJ1-6, with TRBD1 matching over 7 bases. V lost 4 bases to trimming and J lost 7 bases; unmatched junction nucleotides: 7. The CDR3 has 15 amino acids. CDR1 and CDR2 (germline): SGHAT, FQNNGV.

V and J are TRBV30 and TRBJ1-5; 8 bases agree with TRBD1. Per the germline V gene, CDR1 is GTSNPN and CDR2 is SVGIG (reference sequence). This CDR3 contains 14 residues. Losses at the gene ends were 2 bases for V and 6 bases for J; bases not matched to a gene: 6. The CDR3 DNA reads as TGTGCCTGGAGTCGTGACAGGGGACGTCAGCCCCAGCATTTT. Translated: CAWSRDRGRQPQHF.

The CDR3 DNA follows: TGTGCCAGCTCACCCCGAGGGACAGGGGTAACAGATACGCAGTATTTT. Translating gives CASSPRGTGVTDTQYF. The chain joins TRBV18 to TRBJ2-3; 10 bases are shared with TRBD1. The CDR3 contains 16 residues. V lost 3 bases, J lost 3 bases, and 6 bases stayed unmatched. The germline V gene encodes CDR1 KGHSH and CDR2 LQKENI.

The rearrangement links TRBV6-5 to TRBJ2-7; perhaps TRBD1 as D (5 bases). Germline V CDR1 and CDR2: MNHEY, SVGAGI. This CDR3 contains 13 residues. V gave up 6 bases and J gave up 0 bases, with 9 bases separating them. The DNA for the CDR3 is TGTGCCAGCAGCTTAGGGGTCTCCTACGAGCAGTACTTC. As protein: CASSLGVSYEQYF.

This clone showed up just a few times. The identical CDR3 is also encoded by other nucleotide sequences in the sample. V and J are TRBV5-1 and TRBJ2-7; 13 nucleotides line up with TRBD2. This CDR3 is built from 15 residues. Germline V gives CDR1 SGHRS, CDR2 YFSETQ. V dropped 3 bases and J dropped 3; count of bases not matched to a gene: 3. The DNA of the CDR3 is TGCGCCAGCAGCTCCGGACTAGCGGGAGTCTACGAGCAGTACTTC. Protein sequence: CASSSGLAGVYEQYF. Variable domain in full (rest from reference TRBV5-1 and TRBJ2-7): KAGVTQTPRYLIKTRGQQVTLSCSPISGHRSVSWYQQTPGQGLQFLFEYFSETQRNKGNFPGRFSGRQFSNSRSEMNVSTLELGDSALYLCASSSGLAGVYEQYFGPGTRLTVT.

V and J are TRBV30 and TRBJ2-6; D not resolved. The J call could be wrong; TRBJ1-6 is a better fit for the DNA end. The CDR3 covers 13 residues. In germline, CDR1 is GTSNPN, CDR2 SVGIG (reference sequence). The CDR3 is CAWSMESTSPLHF. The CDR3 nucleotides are TGTGCCTGGAGTATGGAGTCTACTTCACCCCTCCACTTT.

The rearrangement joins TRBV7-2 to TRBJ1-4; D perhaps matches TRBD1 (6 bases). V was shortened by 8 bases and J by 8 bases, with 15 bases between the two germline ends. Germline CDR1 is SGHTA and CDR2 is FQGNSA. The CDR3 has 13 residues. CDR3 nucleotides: TGTGCCAGCCGCCGGGGGGCCGAGGAAAAACTGTTTTTT. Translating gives CASRRGAEEKLFF. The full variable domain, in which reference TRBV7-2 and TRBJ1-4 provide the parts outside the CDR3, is GAGVSQSPSNKVTEKGKDVELRCDPISGHTALYWYRQSLGQGLEFLIYFQGNSAPDKSGLPSDRFSAERTGGSVSTLTIQRTQQEDSAVYLCASRRGAEEKLFFGSGTQLSVL.

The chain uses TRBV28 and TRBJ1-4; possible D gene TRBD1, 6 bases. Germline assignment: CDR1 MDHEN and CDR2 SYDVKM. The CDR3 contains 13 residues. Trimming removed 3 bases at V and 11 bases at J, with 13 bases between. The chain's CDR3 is CASSFRGLGKLFF. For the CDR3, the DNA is TGTGCCAGCAGTTTTCGGGGGCTCGGGAAACTGTTTTTT.

The DNA of the CDR3 is TGTGCCAGCAGTGCGGACTTCTGGGCAGATACGCAGTATTTT. It is translated as CASSADFWADTQYF. The gene calls are TRBV6-1 and TRBJ2-3; D perhaps matches TRBD2 (5 bases). The CDR3 sequence is 14 residues long. The V end lost 4 bases, the J end lost 4 bases, and 12 bases lay between the germline ends. The germline CDR1 and CDR2 sequences are MNHNS and SASEGT.